This entry lists 26 T cell receptor beta chains sequenced from one sample in a study of blood T cells in healthy people across ages. With a J-beta primer mix and a sample-barcoded 5' primer, a second PCR ran about 7 to 11 cycles. Via MiXCR, TCRdb re-called the 5' RACE reads, giving one row per CDR3 protein. The table shows hundreds of thousands of distinct CDR3 sequences, with roughly 50% occurring only once. Sequenced input: blood. These receptors originate from a man aged 55 to 70 in good health.

This clonotype was picked up one time. The rearrangement links TRBV21-1 to TRBJ1-2; the table's D gene call, TRBD1, was not cross checked with the DNA. TRBV21-1 is noted as a pseudogene. The CDR3 is 13 residues long. The CDR3 region has the DNA TGTGCCAGCAACTCAAAGCTGGGGGACGGCTACACCTTC. It yields the protein CASNSKLGDGYTF.

J is TRBJ2-3 and V is TRBV5-1; 8 bases agree with TRBD1. Germline loops: CDR1 SGHRS, CDR2 YFSETQ. The length of the CDR3 is 15 residues. V gave up 4 bases and J gave up 4 bases; unmatched junction bases: 8. In DNA, the CDR3 is TGCGCCAGCAGCACAACCGGACAGGGCGCAGATACGCAGTATTTT. Its translation is CASSTTGQGADTQYF.

The CDR3 DNA is TGTGCCACCAGCACGGGCCGAGAGACCCAGTACTTC. Its translation: CATSTGRETQYF. The rearrangement links TRBV15 to TRBJ2-5, with no clear D. From germline, CDR1 is LNHNV and CDR2 YYDKDF (reference sequence). The CDR3 contains 12 residues. V lost 4 bases, J lost 4 bases, and 7 bases lay in between.

The rearrangement joins TRBV28 to TRBJ1-4; 10 bases are shared with TRBD1. J lost 7 bases, V lost 8 bases, and 7 bases had no gene match. There are 14 residues in the CDR3. CDR1 and CDR2 (germline): MDHEN, SYDVKM. CDR3 DNA: TGTGCCAGCTCACTGGGACAGGGGCGTGAAAAACTGTTTTTT. Encoded protein: CASSLGQGREKLFF.

The CDR3: CSASPSGQTYEQYF. The DNA for the CDR3 is TGCAGTGCTTCCCCTAGCGGACAAACTTACGAGCAGTACTTC. The chain joins TRBV20-1 to TRBJ2-5; 7 bases align to TRBD2. Matching the DNA end better, TRBJ2-7 makes the J call doubtful. The germline CDR1 and CDR2 sequences are DFQATT and SNEGSKA (reference sequence). This CDR3 contains 14 residues.

The chain recombines TRBV9 with TRBJ2-6; no clear D. CDR3 length: 16 residues. Germline V gene data show CDR1 as SGDLS and CDR2 as YYNGEE. V lost 0 bases and J lost 7, with 14 bases in between. CDR3 sequence reads: CASSVAHGLAANVLTF. The CDR3 DNA is TGTGCCAGCAGCGTAGCTCACGGGTTGGCAGCCAACGTCCTGACTTTC.

Only one count was recorded for this clonotype. The rearrangement uses TRBV27 and TRBJ2-1, with TRBD1 matching over 9 bases. Losses at the gene ends were 1 base for V and 8 bases for J; bases not matched to a gene: 6. The length of the CDR3 is 15 residues. In germline, CDR1 is MNHEY, CDR2 SMNVEV (reference sequence). CDR3 sequence reads: CASSLLGQGFHEQFF. The CDR3 DNA follows: TGTGCCAGCAGTTTATTGGGACAGGGTTTTCATGAGCAGTTCTTC.

The chain has TRBV5-1 and TRBJ2-1; the D gene could be TRBD1 or TRBD2 (6 bases each). This CDR3 contains 15 residues. The germline V and J ends were trimmed by 0 bases and 7 bases, with 14 bases remaining between them. CDR1 is SGHRS, CDR2 YFSETQ, per germline. The CDR3 here is CASSLEGGPGNEQFF. For the CDR3, the DNA is TGCGCCAGCAGCTTGGAAGGGGGGCCGGGAAATGAGCAGTTCTTC.

The DNA for the CDR3 is TGCGCCAGCAGCCAACTTAGTTTAGGGTATGGCTACACCTTC. Its protein product is CASSQLSLGYGYTF. The chain uses TRBV4-1 and TRBJ1-2; D call uncertain. The CDR3 runs to 14 residues. V gave up 2 bases and J gave up 5 bases, with 12 bases separating them. The germline V gene encodes CDR1 MGHRA and CDR2 YSYEKL.

This rearrangement joins TRBV25-1 to TRBJ2-3; D gene unclear. The germline V gene encodes CDR1 MGHDK and CDR2 SYGVNS. This CDR3 is built from 13 residues. V was clipped by 6 bases and J by 0 bases, with 7 bases between them. The CDR3 DNA follows: TGTGCCAGCAGGGCAACGAGCACAGATACGCAGTATTTT. This sequence encodes CASRATSTDTQYF.

This clonotype was found a few times. CDR3 bases: TGCAGCGCCGACGGAACCACAGATACGCAGTATTTT. Its protein is CSADGTTDTQYF. The chain joins TRBV29-1 to TRBJ2-3; no clear D. This CDR3 spans 12 amino acids. V was cut by 7 bases and J by 2 bases, with 10 bases left in between. Germline lookup yields CDR1 SQVTM and CDR2 ANQGSEA.

The chain links TRBV7-9 to TRBJ1-2; 7 positions agree with TRBD1. CDR3 length: 15 amino acids. Germline values: CDR1 SEHNR, CDR2 FQNEAQ (reference sequence). After removal of 5 bases from V and 0 bases from J, the junction contained 6 bases not matched to a gene. CDR3 amino acids: CASSEQGTANYGYTF. The CDR3 DNA is TGTGCCAGCAGCGAACAGGGGACTGCTAACTATGGCTACACCTTC.

This clonotype was seen just once. The rearrangement links TRBV7-9 to TRBJ1-1; 7 bases match TRBD1. The length of the CDR3 is 14 residues. CDR1 SEHNR and CDR2 FQNEAQ come from the germline V gene (reference sequence). V shed 5 bases, J shed 4 bases, and the junction held 7 bases outside the gene matches. The CDR3 nucleotides read TGTGCCAGCAGCCCAAGGGCAGGGGGCACTGAAGCTTTCTTT. It encodes CASSPRAGGTEAFF.

This clonotype was found once. An end of the junction differs from the germline gene, which may be a read error. The chain has TRBV29-1 and TRBJ2-3, with 10 bases that match TRBD2. The length of the CDR3 is 14 residues. Germline V CDR1 and CDR2: SQVTM, ANQGSEA. For the CDR3, the DNA is TGCAGCGTTGCACTAGCGGGGAGCACAGATATGCAGTATTTT. This sequence encodes CSVALAGSTDMQYF.

The chain is built from TRBV6-5 and TRBJ1-2; the D gene is possibly TRBD1 (6 bases). V was trimmed by 4 bases and J by 2 bases, leaving 17 bases between them. The germline CDR1 and CDR2 sequences are MNHEY and SVGAGI. The CDR3 is 16 residues long. The CDR3 DNA reads TGTGCCAGCAGTTCCCGATACAGGGAGGCAAACTATGGCTACACCTTC. The encoded protein is CASSSRYREANYGYTF.

This clonotype was observed a few times. J is TRBJ2-3 and V is TRBV29-1; possibly TRBD1 for D (5 bases). The V end was cut by 3 bases, the J end by 1 base, with 11 bases between. The germline gives CDR1 SQVTM, CDR2 ANQGSEA. CDR3 length: 14 amino acids. The DNA of the CDR3 is TGCAGCGTTGATGGACAACCTGGCACAGATACGCAGTATTTT. Translation gives CSVDGQPGTDTQYF.

Comments on this clonotype: The junction and the germline gene differ at one end; a read error may be behind it. This chain links TRBV3-1 with TRBJ2-7; tentatively, D is TRBD1 (6 bases). The germline V gene encodes CDR1 LGHDT and CDR2 YNNKEL (reference sequence). The CDR3 has 14 amino acids. DNA of the CDR3: TGTGCCAGCAGCCAACAGGGGAACCTCTACGAGCGGTACTTC. Amino acid sequence: CASSQQGNLYERYF.

This chain connects TRBV29-1 to TRBJ1-2; 7 positions match TRBD1. Losses at the gene ends were 2 bases for V and 8 bases for J; bases not matched to a gene: 2. Germline V gives CDR1 SQVTM, CDR2 ANQGSEA. This CDR3 spans 11 amino acids. The DNA of the CDR3 is TGCAGCGTTGAACAGGGGGAGGGCTACACCTTC. It specifies CSVEQGEGYTF.

This clonotype turned up a few times. One end of the junction is discordant with germline, which a read error may explain. The rearrangement joins TRBV7-8 to TRBJ2-7; D could derive from TRBD1 or TRBD2 (5 bases each). CDR3 size: 15 residues. The germline V gene encodes CDR1 SGHVS and CDR2 FQNEAQ. This CDR3 is CASSPNRDPAYERYF. CDR3 sequence (DNA): TGTGCCAGCAGCCCCAACCGGGACCCAGCCTACGAGCGGTACTTC.

The J gene is TRBJ1-2, the V gene TRBV29-1; TRBD1 agrees at 12 bases. CDR1 and CDR2 from the germline V gene are SQVTM and ANQGSEA. The CDR3 runs 16 residues. J gave up 4 bases and V 7 bases, and 13 bases lay outside the gene matches. In DNA form, the CDR3 reads TGCAGCGCCTTCCGGGACAGGGGGCCAGGGTCCTATGGCTACACCTTC. Encoded protein: CSAFRDRGPGSYGYTF.

This sequence joins TRBV7-9 and TRBJ2-7, with 7 bases identical to TRBD1. The CDR3 sequence is 17 residues long. The germline CDR1 and CDR2 sequences are SEHNR and FQNEAQ (reference sequence). Trimming cost V 0 bases and J 7 bases; bases outside gene matches: 15. The CDR3 bases are TGTGCCAGCAGCTTAGCGTCCAGGACAGGCCTGTACAATGAGCAGTACTTC. It specifies CASSLASRTGLYNEQYF.

The V gene is TRBV20-1, the J gene TRBJ2-5; 12 bases map to TRBD2. CDR1 DFQATT and CDR2 SNEGSKA come from the germline V gene (reference sequence). V was pared by 6 bases and J by 3 bases, with 8 bases of the junction left unmatched. The CDR3 has 15 amino acids. CDR3 nucleotides: TGCAGTGCCCGGAGGTCTAGCGGGGGGGAAGAGACCCAGTACTTC. It specifies CSARRSSGGEETQYF.

The V gene is TRBV4-2, the J gene TRBJ1-4; TRBD1 matches at 8 bases. CDR1 LGHNA and CDR2 YNFKEQ come from the germline V gene. The CDR3 spans 16 residues. The ends lost 1 base at V and 5 bases at J; junction bases unmatched: 6. CDR3 sequence (DNA): TGTGCCAGCAGCCAAGCCGGGACAGGAGAAAATGAAAAACTGTTTTTT. Its translation is CASSQAGTGENEKLFF.

J is TRBJ2-7 and V is TRBV9; unclear D gene. The DNA end is more similar to TRBJ2-5, so the J call may be wrong. The germline V gene has CDR1 SGDLS and CDR2 YYNGEE. This CDR3 has 14 amino acids. CDR3 residues: CASSSWNSEETQYF. CDR3 in DNA: TGTGCCAGCAGCTCTTGGAACTCGGAAGAGACCCAGTACTTC.

A remark on this clonotype: One end of the junction varies from germline; a read error may be responsible. The J gene is TRBJ2-7, the V gene TRBV24-1; a weak D match, TRBD1 (5 bases). The germline CDR1 and CDR2 sequences are KGHDR and SFDVKD. The CDR3 is 16 residues long. CDR3 bases: TGTACCACCAGTGATTTGCCCAGACAGAATCCCTACGAGCAGTACTTC. This encodes CTTSDLPRQNPYEQYF.

In its sample, this clonotype was seen a few times. The V gene is TRBV5-4, the J gene TRBJ2-1, with 11 bases lining up with TRBD2. Germline assignment: CDR1 SGHNT and CDR2 YYREEE (reference sequence). The V segment lost 4 bases and the J segment 2 bases; nucleotides outside the gene matches: 5. There are 16 residues in the CDR3. The CDR3 protein is CASSDPSGGTYNEQFF. DNA of the CDR3: TGTGCCAGCAGCGATCCTAGCGGGGGGACCTACAATGAGCAGTTCTTC.